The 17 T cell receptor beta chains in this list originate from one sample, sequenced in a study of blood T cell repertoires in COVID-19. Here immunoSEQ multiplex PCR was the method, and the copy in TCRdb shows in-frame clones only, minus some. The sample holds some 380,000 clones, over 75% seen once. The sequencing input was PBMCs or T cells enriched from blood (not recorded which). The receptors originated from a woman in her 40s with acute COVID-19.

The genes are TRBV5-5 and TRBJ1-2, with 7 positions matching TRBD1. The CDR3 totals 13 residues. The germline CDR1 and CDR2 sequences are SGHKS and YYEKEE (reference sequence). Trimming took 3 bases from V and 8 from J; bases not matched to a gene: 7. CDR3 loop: CASSSPNRGGYTF. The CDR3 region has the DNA TGTGCCAGCAGCTCCCCCAACAGGGGCGGCTACACCTTC.

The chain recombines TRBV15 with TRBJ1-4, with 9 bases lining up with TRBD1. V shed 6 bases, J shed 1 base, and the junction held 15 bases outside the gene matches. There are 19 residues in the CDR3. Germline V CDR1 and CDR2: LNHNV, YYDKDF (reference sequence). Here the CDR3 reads CATRQRRDRVSVTNEKLFF. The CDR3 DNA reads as TGTGCCACCAGGCAGCGACGGGACAGGGTAAGTGTAACTAATGAAAAACTGTTTTTT.

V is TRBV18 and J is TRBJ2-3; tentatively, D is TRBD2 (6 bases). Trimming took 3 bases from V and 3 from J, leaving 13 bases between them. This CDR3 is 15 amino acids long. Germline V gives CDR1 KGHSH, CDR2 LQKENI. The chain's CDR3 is CASSPAGPMTDTQYF. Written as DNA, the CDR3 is TGTGCCAGCTCACCGGCGGGACCGATGACAGATACGCAGTATTTT. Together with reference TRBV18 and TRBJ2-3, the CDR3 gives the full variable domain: NAGVMQNPRHLVRRRGQEARLRCSPMKGHSHVYWYRQLPEEGLKFMVYLQKENIIDESGMPKERFSAEFPKEGPSILRIQQVVRGDSAAYFCASSPAGPMTDTQYFGPGTRLTVL.

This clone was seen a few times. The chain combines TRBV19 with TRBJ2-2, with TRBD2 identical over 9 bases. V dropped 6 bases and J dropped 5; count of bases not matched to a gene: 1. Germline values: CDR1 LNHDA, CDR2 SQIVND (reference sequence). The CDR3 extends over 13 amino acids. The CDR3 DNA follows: TGTGCCAGTAGGCGGGGGGGGACCGGGGAGCTGTTTTTT. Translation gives CASRRGGTGELFF.

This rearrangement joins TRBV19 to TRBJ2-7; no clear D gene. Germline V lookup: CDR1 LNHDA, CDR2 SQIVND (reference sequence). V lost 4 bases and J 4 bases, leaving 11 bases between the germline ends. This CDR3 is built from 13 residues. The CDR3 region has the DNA TGTGCCAGTAGTACCACAGCACGATACGAGCAGTACTTC. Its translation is CASSTTARYEQYF. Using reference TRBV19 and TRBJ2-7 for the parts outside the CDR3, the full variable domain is DGGITQSPKYLFRKEGQNVTLSCEQNLNHDAMYWYRQDPGQGLRLIYYSQIVNDFQKGDIAEGYSVSREKKESFPLTVTSAQKNPTAFYLCASSTTARYEQYFGPGTRLTVT.

The CDR3 is CASSPSGNTGELFF. The CDR3 region has the DNA TGTGCCAGCTCACCATCGGGGAACACCGGGGAGCTGTTTTTT. The chain recombines TRBV18 with TRBJ2-2, with no clear D. The CDR3 sequence is 14 residues long. V lost 2 bases and J 1 base, leaving 5 bases between the germline ends. Germline lookup yields CDR1 KGHSH and CDR2 LQKENI.

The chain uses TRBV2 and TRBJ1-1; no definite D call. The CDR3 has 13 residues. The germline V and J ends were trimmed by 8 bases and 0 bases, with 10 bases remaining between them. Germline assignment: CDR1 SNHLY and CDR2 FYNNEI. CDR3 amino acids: CASQPRLNTEAFF. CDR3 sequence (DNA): TGTGCCAGCCAGCCGAGGCTGAACACTGAAGCTTTCTTT. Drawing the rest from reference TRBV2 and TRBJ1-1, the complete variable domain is EPEVTQTPSHQVTQMGQEVILRCVPISNHLYFYWYRQILGQKVEFLVSFYNNEISEKSEIFDDQFSVERPDGSNFTLKIRSTKLEDSAMYFCASQPRLNTEAFFGQGTRLTVV.

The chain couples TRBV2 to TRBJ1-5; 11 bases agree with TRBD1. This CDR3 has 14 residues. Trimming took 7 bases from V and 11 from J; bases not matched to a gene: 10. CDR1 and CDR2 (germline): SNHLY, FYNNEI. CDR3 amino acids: CASTRTGGGETQHF. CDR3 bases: TGTGCCAGCACCAGGACAGGGGGCGGGGAGACCCAGCATTTT. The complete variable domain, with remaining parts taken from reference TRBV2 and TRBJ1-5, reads EPEVTQTPSHQVTQMGQEVILRCVPISNHLYFYWYRQILGQKVEFLVSFYNNEISEKSEIFDDQFSVERPDGSNFTLKIRSTKLEDSAMYFCASTRTGGGETQHFGDGTRLSIL.

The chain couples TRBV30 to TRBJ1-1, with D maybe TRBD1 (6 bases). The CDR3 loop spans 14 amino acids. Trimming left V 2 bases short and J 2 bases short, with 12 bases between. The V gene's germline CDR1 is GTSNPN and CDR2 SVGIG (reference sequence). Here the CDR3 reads CAWSQGRGNTEAFF. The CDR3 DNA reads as TGTGCCTGGAGTCAGGGCAGGGGAAACACTGAAGCTTTCTTT.

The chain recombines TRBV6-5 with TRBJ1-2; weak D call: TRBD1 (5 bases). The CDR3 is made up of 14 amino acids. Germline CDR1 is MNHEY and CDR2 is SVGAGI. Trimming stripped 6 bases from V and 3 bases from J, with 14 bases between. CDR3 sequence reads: CASSPAGSHYGYTF. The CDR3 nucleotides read TGTGCCAGCAGCCCCGCAGGGTCCCACTATGGCTACACCTTC.

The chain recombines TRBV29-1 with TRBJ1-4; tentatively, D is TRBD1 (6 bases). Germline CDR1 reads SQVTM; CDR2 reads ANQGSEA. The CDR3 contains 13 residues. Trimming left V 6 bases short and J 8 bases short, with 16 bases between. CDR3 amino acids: CSVGDTSGEKLFF. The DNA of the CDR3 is TGCAGCGTGGGGGACACCTCTGGGGAAAAACTGTTTTTT.

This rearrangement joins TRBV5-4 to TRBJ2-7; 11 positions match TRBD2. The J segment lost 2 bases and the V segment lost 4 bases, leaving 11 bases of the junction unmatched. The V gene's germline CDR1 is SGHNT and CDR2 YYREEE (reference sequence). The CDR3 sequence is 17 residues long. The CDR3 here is CASSPRPLAGGAYEQYF. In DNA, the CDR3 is TGTGCCAGCAGCCCCAGGCCCCTAGCGGGGGGCGCCTACGAGCAGTACTTC.

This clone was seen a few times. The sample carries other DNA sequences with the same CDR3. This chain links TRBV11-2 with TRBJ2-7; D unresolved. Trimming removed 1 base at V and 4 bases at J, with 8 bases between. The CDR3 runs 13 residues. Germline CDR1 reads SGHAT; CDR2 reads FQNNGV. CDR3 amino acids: CASSLVPEYEQYF. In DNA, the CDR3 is TGTGCCAGCAGCTTAGTACCCGAGTACGAGCAGTACTTC. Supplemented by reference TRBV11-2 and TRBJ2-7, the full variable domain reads EAGVAQSPRYKIIEKRQSVAFWCNPISGHATLYWYQQILGQGPKLLIQFQNNGVVDDSQLPKDRFSAERLKGVDSTLKIQPAKLEDSAVYLCASSLVPEYEQYFGPGTRLTVT.

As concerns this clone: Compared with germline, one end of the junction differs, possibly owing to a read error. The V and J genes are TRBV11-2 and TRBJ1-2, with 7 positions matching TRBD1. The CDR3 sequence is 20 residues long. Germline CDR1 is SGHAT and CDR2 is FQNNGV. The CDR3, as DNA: TGTGCCAGCAGCATAGAAGAACGGGACAGAAGATACCAGAGGGACTATGGCTACACCTTC. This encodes CASSIEERDRRYQRDYGYTF.

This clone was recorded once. This CDR3 is CASSSGLARYNEQFF. In nucleotides, the CDR3 is TGTGCCAGCAGCTCGGGACTAGCGAGATACAATGAGCAGTTCTTC. The rearrangement links TRBV11-3 to TRBJ2-1, with 10 bases matching TRBD2. Germline V gene sequence: CDR1 SGHNT, CDR2 YENEEA. The CDR3 extends over 15 amino acids. Trimming took 4 bases from V and 4 from J; bases not matched to a gene: 4.

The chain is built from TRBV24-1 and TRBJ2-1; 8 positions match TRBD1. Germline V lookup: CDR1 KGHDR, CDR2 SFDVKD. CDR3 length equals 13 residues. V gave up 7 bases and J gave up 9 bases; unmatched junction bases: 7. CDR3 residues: CATRQGVLGEQFF. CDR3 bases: TGTGCCACCAGACAGGGGGTTTTAGGTGAGCAGTTCTTC.

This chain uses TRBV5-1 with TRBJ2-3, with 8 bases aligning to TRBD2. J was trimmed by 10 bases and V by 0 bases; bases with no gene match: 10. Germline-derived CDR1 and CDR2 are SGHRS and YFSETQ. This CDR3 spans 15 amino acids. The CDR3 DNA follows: TGCGCCAGCAGCTTGGTAACTAGCGGCCAGGGTGCGCAGTATTTT. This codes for CASSLVTSGQGAQYF.